A single sample gave rise to the 12 T cell receptor beta chains below, sequenced in a study of shared clonotypes between healthy human individuals (dated by TCRdb to 2018 to 2020). To prepare the library, the immunoSEQ multiplex PCR assay was applied. TCRdb re-hosts the immuneACCESS table, in-frame sequences only. Its copies lack some clones; in the studies checked, an unresolved V gene accounts for under half of them, and the cause for the rest is not known. This sample gives 950,000 to 1,100,000 clones in total; approximately 68% of them show up just once. The leading ten clones occupy approximately 1.5% of the sample. Input material: memory CD4+ T cells sorted from blood. Reading the label with the study, this specimen's cell subset or site is: CD45RA-negative fraction. The receptors stem from a man between 18 and 29 years old in good health.

The chain has TRBV6-5 and TRBJ1-2, with D uncertain. Germline CDR1 and CDR2: MNHEY and SVGAGI. The CDR3 runs 12 residues. The V and J ends lost 8 bases and 5 bases respectively, with 12 bases between them. The CDR3 is CASLRIGYGYTF. The CDR3 region has the DNA TGTGCCAGCCTGCGGATCGGATATGGCTACACCTTC.

This chain connects TRBV25-1 to TRBJ2-1, with 11 nucleotides matching TRBD2. V was clipped by 6 bases and J by 3 bases; unmatched bases: 13. The germline V gene encodes CDR1 MGHDK and CDR2 SYGVNS. The CDR3 consists of 18 residues. The CDR3 loop reads CASRPIAGGPAGYNEQFF. CDR3 in DNA: TGTGCCAGCAGACCAATAGCGGGAGGGCCCGCGGGCTACAATGAGCAGTTCTTC.

The J gene is TRBJ1-4, the V gene TRBV19; D gene uncertain. Trimming removed 5 bases from V and 2 bases from J, with 15 bases in between. The CDR3 sequence is 16 residues long. CDR1 and CDR2 from the germline V gene are LNHDA and SQIVND (reference sequence). This CDR3 reads CASSLGRLETNEKLFF. The CDR3 region has the DNA TGTGCCAGTAGTTTAGGACGGTTGGAGACTAATGAAAAACTGTTTTTT.

For this clone: This specimen includes other DNA sequences encoding the same CDR3. V is TRBV5-4 and J is TRBJ2-2, with a weak D call TRBD1 (5 bases). The CDR3 contains 14 residues. Germline V gives CDR1 SGHNT, CDR2 YYREEE (reference sequence). Trimming cost V 1 base and J 6 bases, with 10 bases left between them. CDR3: CASSLRQGAGELFF. The CDR3 nucleotides are TGTGCCAGCAGCTTGCGCCAGGGCGCCGGGGAGCTGTTTTTT.

V and J are TRBV5-6 and TRBJ1-2; D uncertain. CDR1 SGHDT and CDR2 YYEEEE come from the germline V gene. The CDR3 runs to 12 residues. V was cut by 4 bases and J by 13 bases, with 17 bases left in between. The CDR3 protein is CASSTSSGDSTF. The CDR3 nucleotides are TGTGCCAGCAGCACTTCATCCGGGGATAGCACCTTC.

The table lists this clone with a few counts. The CDR3 DNA sequence: TGTGCCAGCAGCCCCACAGGGGGTCGCCTAAATTCACCCCTCCACTTT. As protein: CASSPTGGRLNSPLHF. V usage is TRBV7-2 and J usage is TRBJ1-6; 8 nucleotides match TRBD1. Unmatched junction bases numbered 10, after V lost 5 bases and J lost 7 bases. This CDR3 comprises 16 residues. The germline CDR1 and CDR2 sequences are SGHTA and FQGNSA.

This clone was counted only a few times. This chain connects TRBV6-6 to TRBJ2-4, with D perhaps matching TRBD2 (5 bases). Per the germline V gene, CDR1 is MNHNY and CDR2 is SVGAGI (reference sequence). Trimming took off 4 bases at V and 3 bases at J, with 13 bases between the two ends. The CDR3 runs 15 residues. DNA of the CDR3: TGTGCCAGCAGTTCCGCGGGTGGGGACAAAAACATTCAGTACTTC. Its translation is CASSSAGGDKNIQYF.

The chain carries TRBV14 and TRBJ1-1; D uncertain. The CDR3 has 12 amino acids. Trimming took off 7 bases at V and 0 bases at J, with 6 bases between the two ends. Germline values: CDR1 SGHDN, CDR2 FVKESK. The CDR3 protein is CASTPLNTEAFF. Here the CDR3 DNA reads TGTGCCAGCACACCCCTGAACACTGAAGCTTTCTTT.

As for this clone: This sample also contains other DNA sequences that code for the same CDR3. The chain joins TRBV5-1 to TRBJ2-5; 7 bases align to TRBD1. With 1 base clipped from V and 2 bases from J, the junction kept 5 bases outside the gene matches. The CDR3 loop spans 15 amino acids. Germline-derived CDR1 and CDR2 are SGHRS and YFSETQ. CDR3 sequence reads: CASSLRPGGQETQYF. The DNA for the CDR3 is TGCGCCAGCAGCTTGAGGCCAGGGGGTCAAGAGACCCAGTACTTC.

J is TRBJ1-6 and V is TRBV6-5; D may be TRBD1 (5 bases). Trimming pared 2 bases from V and 10 bases from J, leaving 15 bases between. The CDR3 covers 15 residues. The germline V gene has CDR1 MNHEY and CDR2 SVGAGI. CDR3 DNA sequence: TGTGCCAGCAGTTACCGCACATCAGGGATGTCACCCCTCCACTTT. Protein sequence: CASSYRTSGMSPLHF.

Points on this clone: The identical CDR3 is also encoded by other nucleotide sequences in the sample. V usage is TRBV19 and J usage is TRBJ1-5; D is perhaps TRBD1 (6 bases). Per germline, CDR1 LNHDA and CDR2 SQIVND (reference sequence). Trimming shortened V by 3 bases and J by 4 bases, and 7 bases separated the two germline ends. CDR3 size: 13 residues. CDR3 region: CASSIGQNQPQHF. The CDR3 DNA reads as TGTGCCAGTAGTATCGGACAGAATCAGCCCCAGCATTTT.

This clone was seen more than once but under ten times. V is TRBV10-1 and J is TRBJ1-1; possibly TRBD1 for D (5 bases). The CDR3 sequence is 13 residues long. V lost 4 bases to trimming and J lost 5 bases, with 11 bases between them. Per germline, CDR1 WNHNN and CDR2 SYGVQD (reference sequence). CDR3 nucleotide sequence: TGCGCCAGCAGTGGGGGCCTTTTTACTGAAGCTTTCTTT. Residues: CASSGGLFTEAFF.